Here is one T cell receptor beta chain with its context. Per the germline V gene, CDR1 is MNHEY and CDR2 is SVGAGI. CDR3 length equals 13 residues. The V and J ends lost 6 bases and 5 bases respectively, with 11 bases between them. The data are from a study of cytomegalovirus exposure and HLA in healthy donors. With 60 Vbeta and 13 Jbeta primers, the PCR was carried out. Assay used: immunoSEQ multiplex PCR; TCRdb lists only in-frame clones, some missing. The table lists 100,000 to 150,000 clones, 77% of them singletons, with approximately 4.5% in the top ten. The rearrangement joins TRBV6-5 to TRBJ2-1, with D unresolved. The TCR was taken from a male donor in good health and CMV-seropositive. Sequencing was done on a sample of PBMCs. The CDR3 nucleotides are TGTGCCAGCAGCCCCCCGGGTCACAATGAGCAGTTCTTC. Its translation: CASSPPGHNEQFF.